This record looks at one T cell receptor (beta chain) sequence and its context. The protocol was immunoSEQ multiplex PCR, while the TCRdb copy is restricted to in-frame clones and leaves out a portion. The table includes fewer than 400,000 clones, about 74% detected once. The data were obtained in a study of shared clonotypes between healthy human individuals. The sample consisted of memory CD4+ T cells sorted from blood. Stated subset: CD45RA-negative fraction. The sequence derives from a man aged 25-45 years in good health.

The DNA of the CDR3 is TGTGCCAGCAACCAGGGACAGGGAGAGACCCAGTACTTC. Amino acid sequence: CASNQGQGETQYF. V gene TRBV5-5 combines with J gene TRBJ2-5; 9 bases fit TRBD1. With V trimmed by 6 bases and J by 4 bases, 4 bases remained unmatched. CDR1 is SGHKS and CDR2 is YYEKEE in the germline V gene (reference sequence). This CDR3 has 13 residues.